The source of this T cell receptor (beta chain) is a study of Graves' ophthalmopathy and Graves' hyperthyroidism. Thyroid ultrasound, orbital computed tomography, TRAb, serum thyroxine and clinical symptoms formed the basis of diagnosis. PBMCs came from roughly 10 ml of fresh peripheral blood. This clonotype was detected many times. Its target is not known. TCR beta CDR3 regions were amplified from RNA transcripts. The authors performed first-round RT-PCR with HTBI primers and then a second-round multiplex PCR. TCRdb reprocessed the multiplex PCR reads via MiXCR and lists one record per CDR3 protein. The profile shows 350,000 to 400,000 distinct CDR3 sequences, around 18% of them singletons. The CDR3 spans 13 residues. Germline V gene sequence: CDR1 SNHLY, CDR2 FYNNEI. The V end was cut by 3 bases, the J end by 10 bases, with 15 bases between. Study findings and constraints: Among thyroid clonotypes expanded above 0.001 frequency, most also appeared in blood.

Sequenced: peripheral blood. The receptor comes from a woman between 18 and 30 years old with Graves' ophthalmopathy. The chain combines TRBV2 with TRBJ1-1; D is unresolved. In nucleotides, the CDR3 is TGTGCCAGCAGTGACAGACTTATCCATGGAGCTTTCTTT. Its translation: CASSDRLIHGAFF.